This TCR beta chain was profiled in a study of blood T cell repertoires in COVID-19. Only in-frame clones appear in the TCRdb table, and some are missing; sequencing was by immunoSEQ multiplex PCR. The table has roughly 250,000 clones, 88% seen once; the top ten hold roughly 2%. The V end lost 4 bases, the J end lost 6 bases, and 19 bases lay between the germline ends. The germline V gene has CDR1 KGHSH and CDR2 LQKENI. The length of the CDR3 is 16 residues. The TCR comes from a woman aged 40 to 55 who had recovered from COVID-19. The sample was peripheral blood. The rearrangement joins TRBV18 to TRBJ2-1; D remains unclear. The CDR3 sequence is CASSRPLVSKSNEQFF. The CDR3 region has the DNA TGTGCCAGCTCACGCCCCCTAGTAAGTAAGAGCAATGAGCAGTTCTTC.